What follows is one T cell receptor beta chain and its context. Deletions cut 5 bases from V and 0 bases from J, with 13 bases between. Germline V CDR1 and CDR2: SGHTA, FQGNSA. The CDR3 extends over 15 amino acids. Use of 60 Vbeta and 13 Jbeta primers characterized the PCR. Assay: immunoSEQ multiplex PCR; the TCRdb copy retains only in-frame clones and omits some. The table has about 180,000 clones, about four fifths seen once; the top ten hold under 2%. The record originates from a study of cytomegalovirus exposure and HLA in healthy donors. This chain uses TRBV7-2 with TRBJ1-1, with D uncertain. The sequence came from a woman in her 30s in good health and CMV-seronegative. Material for sequencing was PBMCs. Here the CDR3 reads CASSPSTPLNTEAFF. The CDR3 region has the DNA TGTGCCAGCAGCCCCTCGACACCGTTGAACACTGAAGCTTTCTTT.